This is a list of T cell receptor beta chains from one sample in a study of shared clonotypes between healthy human individuals. Some clones are missing from TCRdb's copy, which holds only in-frame ones; the method was immunoSEQ multiplex PCR. The table has about 2.4 million clones, over 85% seen once. Sequenced input: naive CD4+ T cells from PBMCs. These TCRs come from a man younger than 30 in good health. Some clones in this sample may be carry-over from other donors' samples. Both conserved end residues are part of each CDR3. Each record gives: CDR3 DNA, CDR3 protein, clone size, CDR3 length, V gene, D gene, J gene. The D gene is left open where the match is weak. The listing skips clone size in some rows; elsewhere it reads once, few, many or a size class.

CDR3 DNA: TGCGCCAGCAGCTTGTCGCGAGTGGGCAGGAGCTCCTACAATGAGCAGTTCTTC
CDR3 protein: CASSLSRVGRSSYNEQFF
clone size: .
CDR3 length: 18
V gene: TRBV5-1
D gene: .
J gene: TRBJ2-1

CDR3 DNA: TGTGCCAGCTCACCACCGTTAAGGTCCTACAATGAGCAGTTCTTC
CDR3 protein: CASSPPLRSYNEQFF
clone size: .
CDR3 length: 15
V gene: TRBV18
D gene: .
J gene: TRBJ2-1

CDR3 DNA: TGTGCCAGCACCCCGGGGCAGGGGACGACCTACGAGCAGTACTTC
CDR3 protein: CASTPGQGTTYEQYF
clone size: .
CDR3 length: 15
V gene: TRBV28
D gene: .
J gene: TRBJ2-7

CDR3 DNA: TGTGCCAGCAGCTCCCGGACAGGGTCTCAGCCCCAGCATTTT
CDR3 protein: CASSSRTGSQPQHF
clone size: .
CDR3 length: 14
V gene: TRBV7-2
D gene: TRBD1
J gene: TRBJ1-5

CDR3 DNA: TGTGCCAGCAGCCGTACTAGCGGGAGGGGAGAGCAGTTCTTC
CDR3 protein: CASSRTSGRGEQFF
clone size: once
CDR3 length: 14
V gene: TRBV27
D gene: TRBD2
J gene: TRBJ2-1

CDR3 DNA: TGTGCCAGCAGGACACCGGGACTAGCGGGAGGGCCAACAGATACGCAGTATTTT
CDR3 protein: CASRTPGLAGGPTDTQYF
clone size: .
CDR3 length: 18
V gene: TRBV28
D gene: TRBD2
J gene: TRBJ2-3

CDR3 DNA: TGCGCCAGCAGCTTGGGGACAGCGCTAACTTACGAGCAGTACTTC
CDR3 protein: CASSLGTALTYEQYF
clone size: .
CDR3 length: 15
V gene: TRBV5-1
D gene: .
J gene: TRBJ2-7

CDR3 DNA: TGTGCCAGCAGCGTGGACGTCCGGGCGGGGACCCAGTACTTC
CDR3 protein: CASSVDVRAGTQYF
clone size: .
CDR3 length: 14
V gene: TRBV9
D gene: .
J gene: TRBJ2-5

CDR3 DNA: TGTGCCAGCAGCCCCCGAGACAGCGCTCTAGAGGGAGAGACCCAGTACTTC
CDR3 protein: CASSPRDSALEGETQYF
clone size: .
CDR3 length: 17
V gene: TRBV7-9
D gene: .
J gene: TRBJ2-5

CDR3 DNA: TGTGCCAGCAGATTAACAGGGGTATCAAATCAGCCCCAGCATTTT
CDR3 protein: CASRLTGVSNQPQHF
clone size: .
CDR3 length: 15
V gene: TRBV27
D gene: TRBD1
J gene: TRBJ1-5

CDR3 DNA: TGCGCCAGCAGCCCCTACGCAGCGGGAGCCTACGAGCAGTACTTC
CDR3 protein: CASSPYAAGAYEQYF
clone size: .
CDR3 length: 15
V gene: TRBV4-1
D gene: TRBD2
J gene: TRBJ2-7

CDR3 DNA: TGCGCCAGCAGTGATGGGGATACGCAGTATTTT
CDR3 protein: CASSDGDTQYF
clone size: .
CDR3 length: 11
V gene: TRBV10-1
D gene: .
J gene: TRBJ2-3

CDR3 DNA: TGTGCCAGCAGCATAACCGGGGCCGGGGGTAGGGAAGCTTTCTTT
CDR3 protein: CASSITGAGGREAFF
clone size: .
CDR3 length: 15
V gene: TRBV5-6
D gene: .
J gene: TRBJ1-1

CDR3 DNA: TGCGCCAGCAGCTCGGGGGATGGGGTTAATGAAAAACTGTTTTTT
CDR3 protein: CASSSGDGVNEKLFF
clone size: .
CDR3 length: 15
V gene: TRBV5-1
D gene: .
J gene: TRBJ1-4

CDR3 DNA: TGTGCCAGCAGTCAAGCAGGGCGCGCCTACACCTTC
CDR3 protein: CASSQAGRAYTF
clone size: once
CDR3 length: 12
V gene: TRBV28
D gene: .
J gene: TRBJ1-2

CDR3 DNA: TGTGCCAGCGTCAGGAACACTGAAGCTTTCTTT
CDR3 protein: CASVRNTEAFF
clone size: .
CDR3 length: 11
V gene: TRBV27
D gene: .
J gene: TRBJ1-1

CDR3 DNA: TGTGCCAGCAGCTTATTCCAGGGCGATGGCTACACCTTC
CDR3 protein: CASSLFQGDGYTF
clone size: few
CDR3 length: 13
V gene: TRBV7-8
D gene: .
J gene: TRBJ1-2

CDR3 DNA: TGCAGCGTTGAAAGTAACAGGGGCACTGAAGCTTTCTTT
CDR3 protein: CSVESNRGTEAFF
clone size: few
CDR3 length: 13
V gene: TRBV29-1
D gene: TRBD1
J gene: TRBJ1-1

CDR3 DNA: TGTGCCAGCAGCGTTTCCCCGAGCTCCTACGAGCAGTACTTC
CDR3 protein: CASSVSPSSYEQYF
clone size: once
CDR3 length: 14
V gene: TRBV9
D gene: .
J gene: TRBJ2-7

CDR3 DNA: TGTGCCAGCAGCTCAGAATCTGGAAACACCATATATTTT
CDR3 protein: CASSSESGNTIYF
clone size: .
CDR3 length: 13
V gene: TRBV7-9
D gene: .
J gene: TRBJ1-3

CDR3 DNA: TGTGCCAGCAGCTTAGTTAGCCAAGACAGGGGCGGCTACACCTTC
CDR3 protein: CASSLVSQDRGGYTF
clone size: .
CDR3 length: 15
V gene: TRBV7-2
D gene: TRBD1
J gene: TRBJ1-2

CDR3 DNA: TGTGCCAGCACCGGGCTGGCCTCCTACGAGCAGTACTTC
CDR3 protein: CASTGLASYEQYF
clone size: .
CDR3 length: 13
V gene: TRBV28
D gene: .
J gene: TRBJ2-7

CDR3 DNA: TGTGCCAGCAGCCGAGCGGGGAGGGAGGAAAAACTGTTTTTT
CDR3 protein: CASSRAGREEKLFF
clone size: .
CDR3 length: 14
V gene: TRBV28
D gene: .
J gene: TRBJ1-4

CDR3 DNA: TGTGCCAGCAGCCCGGACAACTATGGCTACACCTTC
CDR3 protein: CASSPDNYGYTF
clone size: .
CDR3 length: 12
V gene: TRBV28
D gene: .
J gene: TRBJ1-2

CDR3 DNA: TGTGCCAGCAGCCGGACTAGCGGGAGCCCCACAGATACGCAGTATTTT
CDR3 protein: CASSRTSGSPTDTQYF
clone size: .
CDR3 length: 16
V gene: TRBV7-7
D gene: TRBD2
J gene: TRBJ2-3

CDR3 DNA: TGTGCCAGCGGGGACGGGAATTCACCCCTCCACTTT
CDR3 protein: CASGDGNSPLHF
clone size: .
CDR3 length: 12
V gene: TRBV28
D gene: .
J gene: TRBJ1-6

CDR3 DNA: TGTGCCAGCTCACCACCACCACTAGCGGGACAAGAGACCCAGTACTTC
CDR3 protein: CASSPPPLAGQETQYF
clone size: .
CDR3 length: 16
V gene: TRBV18
D gene: TRBD2
J gene: TRBJ2-5

CDR3 DNA: TGCGCCAGCAGCCAACCCGGGGGAGGGGCTAGCTCCTACGAGCAGTACTTC
CDR3 protein: CASSQPGGGASSYEQYF
clone size: .
CDR3 length: 17
V gene: TRBV4-1
D gene: TRBD2
J gene: TRBJ2-7

CDR3 DNA: TGTGCCAGCTCACCGCGAAAGTACAATGAGCAGTTCTTC
CDR3 protein: CASSPRKYNEQFF
clone size: .
CDR3 length: 13
V gene: TRBV18
D gene: .
J gene: TRBJ2-1

CDR3 DNA: TGTGCCATCGACGGGGGGACCTACGAGCAGTACTTC
CDR3 protein: CAIDGGTYEQYF
clone size: once
CDR3 length: 12
V gene: TRBV10-3
D gene: TRBD2
J gene: TRBJ2-7

CDR3 DNA: TGTGCCAGTAGTACCCCCGGCGGGGGTGACACCGGGGAGCTGTTTTTT
CDR3 protein: CASSTPGGGDTGELFF
clone size: .
CDR3 length: 16
V gene: TRBV19
D gene: TRBD2
J gene: TRBJ2-2

CDR3 DNA: TGTGCCAGCTCAACGAGCCCACAGGGATCTGGGGCCAACGTCCTGACTTTC
CDR3 protein: CASSTSPQGSGANVLTF
clone size: .
CDR3 length: 17
V gene: TRBV18
D gene: .
J gene: TRBJ2-6

CDR3 DNA: TGTGCCAGCAGCTACCGGGACGGACCCTACGAGCAGTACTTC
CDR3 protein: CASSYRDGPYEQYF
clone size: .
CDR3 length: 14
V gene: TRBV7-8
D gene: .
J gene: TRBJ2-7

CDR3 DNA: TGTGCCAGCAGCTTACTCCGAGGAGGGGGCAAAAACATTCAGTACTTC
CDR3 protein: CASSLLRGGGKNIQYF
clone size: once
CDR3 length: 16
V gene: TRBV7-9
D gene: .
J gene: TRBJ2-4

CDR3 DNA: TGTGCCAGCATGCGACAGGTCCGGGTCACCGGGGAGCTGTTTTTT
CDR3 protein: CASMRQVRVTGELFF
clone size: .
CDR3 length: 15
V gene: TRBV28
D gene: .
J gene: TRBJ2-2

CDR3 DNA: TGCGCCAGCAGCCAACTAGCGGGAGTTTTAGAGACCCAGTACTTC
CDR3 protein: CASSQLAGVLETQYF
clone size: .
CDR3 length: 15
V gene: TRBV4-1
D gene: TRBD2
J gene: TRBJ2-5

CDR3 DNA: TGTGCCAGCAGCCCGAAGCGGGAGGGCCATCGAGATACGCAGTATTTT
CDR3 protein: CASSPKREGHRDTQYF
clone size: .
CDR3 length: 16
V gene: TRBV5-5
D gene: TRBD2
J gene: TRBJ2-3

CDR3 DNA: TGCGCCAGCAGCTTGGTTGTGGGACAGGTGGAAGCTTTCTTT
CDR3 protein: CASSLVVGQVEAFF
clone size: .
CDR3 length: 14
V gene: TRBV5-1
D gene: TRBD1
J gene: TRBJ1-1

CDR3 DNA: TGTGCCAGCAGCTTGACTAGCGGGGAAGAGACCCAGTACTTC
CDR3 protein: CASSLTSGEETQYF
clone size: .
CDR3 length: 14
V gene: TRBV7-9
D gene: TRBD2
J gene: TRBJ2-5

CDR3 DNA: TGTGCCAGCAGCTTGGGGATAGCGGCGAACACTGAAGCTTTCTTT
CDR3 protein: CASSLGIAANTEAFF
clone size: .
CDR3 length: 15
V gene: TRBV5-4
D gene: .
J gene: TRBJ1-1

CDR3 DNA: TGTGCCAGCAGTGGCACAGGAGCATACACGGAGCAGTACTTC
CDR3 protein: CASSGTGAYTEQYF
clone size: once
CDR3 length: 14
V gene: TRBV9
D gene: .
J gene: TRBJ2-7

CDR3 DNA: TGTGCCAGCAGTTCCCCCCGGACAGGGGAGGAAAAACTGTTTTTT
CDR3 protein: CASSSPRTGEEKLFF
clone size: .
CDR3 length: 15
V gene: TRBV28
D gene: TRBD1
J gene: TRBJ1-4

CDR3 DNA: TGTGCCAGCAGTGCCTTCAGGGCAAGGGTTTCCAAAAACATTCAGTACTTC
CDR3 protein: CASSAFRARVSKNIQYF
clone size: .
CDR3 length: 17
V gene: TRBV6-1
D gene: .
J gene: TRBJ2-4

CDR3 DNA: TGTGCCAGCAGTGGACAGGGGCCATGGACCTATGGCTACACCTTC
CDR3 protein: CASSGQGPWTYGYTF
clone size: .
CDR3 length: 15
V gene: TRBV6-1
D gene: TRBD1
J gene: TRBJ1-2

CDR3 DNA: TGTGCCAGCAGTTTGGGGGGACTCGAGCAGTTCTTC
CDR3 protein: CASSLGGLEQFF
clone size: .
CDR3 length: 12
V gene: TRBV28
D gene: .
J gene: TRBJ2-1

CDR3 DNA: TGCGCCAGCAGCTTAGTCAGGGGTCAGACTGAAGCTTTCTTT
CDR3 protein: CASSLVRGQTEAFF
clone size: .
CDR3 length: 14
V gene: TRBV5-1
D gene: .
J gene: TRBJ1-1

CDR3 DNA: TGTGCCAGCAGCTCCTATAGGGGAGGTGAAGCTTTCTTT
CDR3 protein: CASSSYRGGEAFF
clone size: .
CDR3 length: 13
V gene: TRBV11-3
D gene: .
J gene: TRBJ1-1

CDR3 DNA: TGTGCCAGCAGTGAAGTCAGGGGTGAGACCCAGTACTTC
CDR3 protein: CASSEVRGETQYF
clone size: .
CDR3 length: 13
V gene: TRBV2
D gene: .
J gene: TRBJ2-5

CDR3 DNA: TGTGCCAGCAGCCCCCAGACTAGCGGTTACAATGAGCAGTTCTTC
CDR3 protein: CASSPQTSGYNEQFF
clone size: .
CDR3 length: 15
V gene: TRBV7-2
D gene: TRBD2
J gene: TRBJ2-1

CDR3 DNA: TGCGCCAGCAGCTTGAGGCTTGGTAGTCAGCCCCAGCATTTT
CDR3 protein: CASSLRLGSQPQHF
clone size: .
CDR3 length: 14
V gene: TRBV5-1
D gene: .
J gene: TRBJ1-5

CDR3 DNA: TGTGCCAGCAGTGGGCCGGGACAGGGAGGCTCATTTGAAGCTTTCTTT
CDR3 protein: CASSGPGQGGSFEAFF
clone size: .
CDR3 length: 16
V gene: TRBV28
D gene: TRBD1
J gene: TRBJ1-1